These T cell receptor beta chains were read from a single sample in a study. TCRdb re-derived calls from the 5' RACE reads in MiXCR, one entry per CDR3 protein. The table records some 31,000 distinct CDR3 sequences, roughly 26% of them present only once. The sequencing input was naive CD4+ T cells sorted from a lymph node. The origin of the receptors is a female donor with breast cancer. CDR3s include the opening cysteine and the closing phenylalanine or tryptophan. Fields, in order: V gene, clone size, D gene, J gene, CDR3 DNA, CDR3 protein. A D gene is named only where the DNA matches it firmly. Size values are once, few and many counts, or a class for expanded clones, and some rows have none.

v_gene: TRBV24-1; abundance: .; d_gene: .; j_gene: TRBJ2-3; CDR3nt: TGTGCCACCAGTGAATACGACTTGAGGGGGTGGGATACGCAGTATTTT; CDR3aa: CATSEYDLRGWDTQYF
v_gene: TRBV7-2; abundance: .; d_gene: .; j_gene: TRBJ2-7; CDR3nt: TGTGCCAGCAGCCCGGGGGTTTCCCTCTACGAGCAGTACTTC; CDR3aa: CASSPGVSLYEQYF
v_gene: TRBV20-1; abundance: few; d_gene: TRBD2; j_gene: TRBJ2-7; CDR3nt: TGCAGTGCCACACGGACTAGCTCCTACGAGCAGTACTTC; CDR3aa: CSATRTSSYEQYF
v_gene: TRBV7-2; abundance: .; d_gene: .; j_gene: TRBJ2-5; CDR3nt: TGTGCCAGCAGCTTTAAACCCCGGGAGACCCAGTACTTC; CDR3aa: CASSFKPRETQYF
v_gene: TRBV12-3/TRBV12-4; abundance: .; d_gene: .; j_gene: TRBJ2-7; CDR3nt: TGTGCCAGCAGTTTAGCCGGGGGGCTCTTGGGACAGAAGAAGGACGAGCAGTACTTC; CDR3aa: CASSLAGGLLGQKKDEQYF
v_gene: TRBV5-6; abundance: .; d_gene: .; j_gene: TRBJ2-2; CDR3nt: TGTGCCAGCAGCTCCCACACCGGGGAGCTGTTTTTT; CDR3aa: CASSSHTGELFF
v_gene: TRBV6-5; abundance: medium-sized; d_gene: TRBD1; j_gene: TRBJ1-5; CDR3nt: TGTGCCAGCAGTGGGACAGTCGGCAATCAGCCCCAGCATTTT; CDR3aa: CASSGTVGNQPQHF
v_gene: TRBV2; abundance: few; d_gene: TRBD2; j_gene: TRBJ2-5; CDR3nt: TGTGCCGGCAGTCGACTAGCGGGGGCGGAGACCCAGTACTTC; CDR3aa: CAGSRLAGAETQYF
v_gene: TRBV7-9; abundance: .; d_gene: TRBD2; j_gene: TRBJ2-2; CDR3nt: TGTGCCAGCAGCCCTACGGGACTAGCGGGAGTCAACACCGGGGAGCTGTTTTTT; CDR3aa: CASSPTGLAGVNTGELFF
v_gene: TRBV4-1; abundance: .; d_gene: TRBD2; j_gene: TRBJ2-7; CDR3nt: TGCGCCAGCAGCCAAGCCGGGACTAGCCTCGAGCAGTACTTC; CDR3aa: CASSQAGTSLEQYF
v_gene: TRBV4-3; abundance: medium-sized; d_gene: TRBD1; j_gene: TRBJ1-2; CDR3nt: TGCGCCAGCAGCCAGACAGGGGGCTATGGCTACACCTTC; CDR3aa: CASSQTGGYGYTF
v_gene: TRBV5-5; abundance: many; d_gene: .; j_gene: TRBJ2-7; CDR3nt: TGTGCCAGCAGCTTGGAGGGACTCCGATACGAGCAGTACTTC; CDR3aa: CASSLEGLRYEQYF
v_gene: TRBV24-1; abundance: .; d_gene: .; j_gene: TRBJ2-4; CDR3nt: TGTGCCACCAGTGACCCGACACCGGTAGGGGACATTCAGTACTTC; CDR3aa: CATSDPTPVGDIQYF
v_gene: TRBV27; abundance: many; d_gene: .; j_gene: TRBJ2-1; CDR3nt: TGTGCCAGCAGTTTGAGCGCGACTTTTGGTGAGCAGTTCTTC; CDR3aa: CASSLSATFGEQFF
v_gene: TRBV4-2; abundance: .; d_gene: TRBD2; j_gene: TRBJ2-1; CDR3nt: TGTACCAGCAGCGTTGGGACTAGCAAGTCGGAAGAGCAGTTCTTC; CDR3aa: CTSSVGTSKSEEQFF
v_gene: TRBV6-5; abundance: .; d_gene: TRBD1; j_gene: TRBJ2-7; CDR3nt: TGTGCCAGCAGTCCCGGGACAGGACCCTACGAGCAGTACTTC; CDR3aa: CASSPGTGPYEQYF
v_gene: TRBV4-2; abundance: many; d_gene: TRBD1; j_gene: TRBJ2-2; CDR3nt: TGTGCCAGCAGCCAAGATGTCGCCAGGGGGCTAGCCGGGGAGCTGTTTTTT; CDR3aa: CASSQDVARGLAGELFF
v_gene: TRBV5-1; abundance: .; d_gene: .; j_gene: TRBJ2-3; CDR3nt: TGCGCCAGCAGCTTGGCCGTAAACCCAGATACGCAGTATTTT; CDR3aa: CASSLAVNPDTQYF
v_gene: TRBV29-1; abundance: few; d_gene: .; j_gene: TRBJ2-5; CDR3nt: TGCAGCGTTGATGAAGCGACCCAGTACTTC; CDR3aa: CSVDEATQYF
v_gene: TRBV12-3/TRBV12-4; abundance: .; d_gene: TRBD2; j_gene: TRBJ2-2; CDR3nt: TGTACCAGCAGTTACCGGACTAGCACCGGGGAGCTGTTTTTT; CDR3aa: CTSSYRTSTGELFF